A selection of T cell receptor beta chains follows, all from one sample in a study of cytomegalovirus exposure and HLA in healthy donors. Clones were sequenced by immunoSEQ multiplex PCR, and TCRdb holds only the in-frame ones, with some missing. The repertoire holds around 110,000 clones, with about 70% as singletons. Sequencing was carried out using PBMCs. These receptors all stem from a man in his thirties or forties in good health and CMV-seropositive. CDR3s include the opening cysteine and the closing phenylalanine or tryptophan. A D gene is named only where the DNA matches it firmly. Size tells how often a clone was seen (once, few, many) or the class of an expanded clone, and some rows leave it out.

abundance,d_gene,v_gene,j_gene,CDR3nt,CDR3aa
once,NA,TRBV19,TRBJ2-4,TGTGCCAGTAGCACAGACCCCCCAAACATTCAGTACTTC,CASSTDPPNIQYF
NA,TRBD1,TRBV7-7,TRBJ2-5,TGTGCCAGCAGCCACGACAGGGGGCTAGGGGAGACCCAGTACTTC,CASSHDRGLGETQYF
NA,NA,TRBV19,TRBJ1-2,TGTGCCAGTAGTTGGGAGGGGTTTCGGGACGGCTACACCTTC,CASSWEGFRDGYTF
NA,TRBD1,TRBV19,TRBJ2-2,TGTGCCAGTAGTATAGGGGGAGAGTTACAGGGGCGATTGAGCTTCCCGAACACCGGGGAGCTGTTTTTT,CASSIGGELQGRLSFPNTGELFF
NA,NA,TRBV5-1,TRBJ2-5,TGCGCCAGCAGCCGTGCCCGACAAGACCAAGAGACCCAGTACTTC,CASSRARQDQETQYF
NA,TRBD1,TRBV9,TRBJ1-1,TGTGCCAGCAGCGTTCGAGAGCTGGACAGGGGGGGCCCAAACACTGAAGCTTTCTTT,CASSVRELDRGGPNTEAFF
NA,NA,TRBV6-6,TRBJ1-1,TGTGCCAGCAGTTCTCCGGACAGCTACATGAACACTGAAGCTTTCTTT,CASSSPDSYMNTEAFF
NA,TRBD1,TRBV28,TRBJ2-7,TGTGCCAGCAGGGGACAGGGGAGCTCCTACGAGCAGTACTTC,CASRGQGSSYEQYF
NA,TRBD2,TRBV6-5,TRBJ2-3,TGTGCCAGCAGTCTAGCGGGGGGATTCACAGATACGCAGTATTTT,CASSLAGGFTDTQYF
once,TRBD1,TRBV4-1,TRBJ2-5,TGCGCCAGCAGCCACTTGGGACAGGGCGAAGAGACCCAGTACTTC,CASSHLGQGEETQYF
NA,NA,TRBV28,TRBJ2-7,TGTGCCAGCAGTAAAACCGACAAGCAGTACTTC,CASSKTDKQYF